This T cell receptor (beta chain) derives from a study of T cells in Graves' hyperthyroidism and ophthalmopathy. It was around 11 ml of fresh peripheral blood that supplied the PBMCs. Amplification of TCR beta CDR3 regions used RNA as the template. In the first-round RT-PCR of the TCR CDR3, the HTBI primer set was used. TCRdb reprocessed the multiplex PCR reads via MiXCR and lists one record per CDR3 protein. The sample contains approximately 200,000 distinct CDR3 sequences, approximately 20% of which appear only once. Germline CDR1 SNHLY, CDR2 FYNNEI. This CDR3 spans 13 amino acids. Trimming took 4 bases from V and 7 from J, leaving 13 bases between them. This clonotype showed up just a few times. A much larger clone sits a single nucleotide away, making a read error possible.

The sequence was obtained from a man in his forties or fifties with Graves' hyperthyroidism. The rearrangement joins TRBV2 to TRBJ1-2; maybe TRBD1 (5 bases). The sample comprised blood. The DNA for the CDR3 is TGTGCCAGCAGTGGCGGGGGGGATGGTGGCTACACCTTC. Protein: CASSGGGDGGYTF.